This T cell receptor beta chain was observed in a study of regulatory T cells in long-lasting Graves disease. Time point defined: persistent/refractory GD, antithyroid drugs over 5 years with positive TRAb. Following extraction of RNA from PBMCs, that RNA was used to make the TCR library. CDR1 and CDR2 (germline): SGHTA, FQGNSA. This CDR3 is built from 14 residues. Trimming cost V 3 bases and J 7 bases, with 13 bases left between them. This clonotype has just a few counts. The authors built TCR beta libraries using iRepertoire HTBI primers and Arm-PCR of CDR3 regions. TCRdb re-called the multiplex PCR reads with MiXCR, one entry per CDR3 protein. Seen here are about 430,000 distinct CDR3 sequences, under 25% observed once, and the top ten hold roughly an eighth.

The chain is built from TRBV7-2 and TRBJ1-5; no clear D gene. The sample here was peripheral blood mononuclear cells (PBMCs), taken when the disease was refractory, from a patient treated with antithyroid drugs. This receptor was identified in a female donor with Graves disease. The CDR3 DNA follows: TGTGCCAGCAGCTTTTGGGGTATCGGGCAGCCCCAGCATTTT. Protein sequence: CASSFWGIGQPQHF.